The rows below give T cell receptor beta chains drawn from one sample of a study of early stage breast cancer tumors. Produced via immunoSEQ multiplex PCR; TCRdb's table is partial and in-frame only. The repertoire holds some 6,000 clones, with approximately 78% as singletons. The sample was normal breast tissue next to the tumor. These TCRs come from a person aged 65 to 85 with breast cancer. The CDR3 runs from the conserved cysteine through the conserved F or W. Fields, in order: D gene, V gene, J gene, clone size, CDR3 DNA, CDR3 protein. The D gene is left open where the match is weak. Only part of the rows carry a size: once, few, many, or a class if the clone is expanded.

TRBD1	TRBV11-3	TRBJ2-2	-	TGTGCCAGCAGCTTCCGCGGACAGGGCGCGAACACCGGGGAGCTGTTTTTT	CASSFRGQGANTGELFF
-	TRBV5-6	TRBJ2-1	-	TGTGCCAGCAGCTTTGGCCCCCCGAAGTTGGTCTTC	CASSFGPPKLVF
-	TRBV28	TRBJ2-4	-	TGTGCCAGTGGGAGGAGGAGCGGGGCCAAAAACATTCAGTACTTC	CASGRRSGAKNIQYF
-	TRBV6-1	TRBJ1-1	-	TGTGCCAGCACCGGGGGACTAACGAACACTGAAGCTTTCTTT	CASTGGLTNTEAFF
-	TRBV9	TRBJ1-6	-	TGTGCCAGCAGCGTAGATGGGAGCTATAATTCACCCCTCCACTTT	CASSVDGSYNSPLHF
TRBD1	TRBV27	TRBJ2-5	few	TGTGCCAGCAGTCCCGAACAGGGGACAGAGACCCAGTACTTC	CASSPEQGTETQYF
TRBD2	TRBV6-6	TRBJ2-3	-	TGTGCCATCAGAGGGACTAGCGGAAACACAGATACGCAGTATTTT	CAIRGTSGNTDTQYF
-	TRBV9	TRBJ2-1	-	TGTGCCAGCAGCTCCGACTGGGAGGAGCAGTTCTTC	CASSSDWEEQFF
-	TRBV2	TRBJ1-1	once	TGTGCCAGCAGACGACAGATAACAATGAACACTGAAGCTTTCTTT	CASRRQITMNTEAFF
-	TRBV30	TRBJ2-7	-	TGTGCCTGGAGCCCCCGGGGTCGTGAGCAGTACTTC	CAWSPRGREQYF
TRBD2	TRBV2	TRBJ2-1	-	TGTGCCAGCACACTAGCGGGGGGGCCGAGTGATGAGCAGTTCTTC	CASTLAGGPSDEQFF
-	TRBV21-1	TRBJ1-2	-	TGTGCCAGCAGCCGGGTGGCGGGCAAAGAGTTTGGCTACACCTTC	CASSRVAGKEFGYTF
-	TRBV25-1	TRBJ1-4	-	TGTGCCAGCAGGTACGGGAGTAATGAAAAACTGTTTTTT	CASRYGSNEKLFF
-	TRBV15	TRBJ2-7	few	TGTGCCACCAGCAGAGATCCGTGGGCTGGCGAGCAGTACTTC	CATSRDPWAGEQYF
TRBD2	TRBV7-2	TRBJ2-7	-	TGTGCCAGCAGCTGGCCGGGACTACAAAGACCAATGTACTTC	CASSWPGLQRPMYF
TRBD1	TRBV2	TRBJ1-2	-	TGTGCCAGAGGTGTGGACAGGGGTGATGGCTACACCTTC	CARGVDRGDGYTF